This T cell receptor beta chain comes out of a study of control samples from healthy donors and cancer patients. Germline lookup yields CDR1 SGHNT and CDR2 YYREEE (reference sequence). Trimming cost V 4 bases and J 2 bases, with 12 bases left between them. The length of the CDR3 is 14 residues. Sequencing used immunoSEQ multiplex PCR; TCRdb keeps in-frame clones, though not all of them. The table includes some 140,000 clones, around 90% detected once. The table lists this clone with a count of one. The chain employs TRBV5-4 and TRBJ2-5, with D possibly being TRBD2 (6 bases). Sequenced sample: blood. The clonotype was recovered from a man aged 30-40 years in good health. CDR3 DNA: TGTGCCAGCAGCCTAGCCGGGGGTCAAGAGACCCAGTACTTC. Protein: CASSLAGGQETQYF. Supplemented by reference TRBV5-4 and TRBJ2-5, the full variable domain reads ETGVTQSPTHLIKTRGQQVTLRCSSQSGHNTVSWYQQALGQGPQFIFQYYREEENGRGNFPPRFSGLQFPNYSSELNVNALELDDSALYLCASSLAGGQETQYFGPGTRLLVL.